The clone carrying this T cell receptor (beta chain) was observed a single time. The antigen remains unidentified. Chemo-refractory metastatic non-small-cell lung cancer patients underwent focal radiation alongside CTLA-4 blockade with ipilimumab. The data stem from a study of radiotherapy plus CTLA-4 blockade in lung cancer. Study as a whole: The study recorded objective responses in around a sixth of patients and disease control in 31%.

Study-level findings and limits: Early blood T cell clone dynamics reportedly forecast response best, with interferon-beta. Some TCR clones had been derived from tumors. These clones expanded in peripheral blood after radiotherapy plus ipilimumab.

Trimming removed 3 bases from V and 7 bases from J, with 10 bases in between. The CDR3 sequence is 11 residues long. Germline CDR1 and CDR2: DFQATT and SNEGSKA (reference sequence). Profiled with immunoSEQ multiplex PCR; TCRdb holds only in-frame clones, not every one. The sample holds some 30,000 clones, roughly 70% seen once. The source was peripheral blood, collected from a patient treated with radiotherapy plus ipilimumab. The origin of this receptor is a human donor with non-small cell lung cancer that progressed on radiotherapy plus ipilimumab. The rearrangement joins TRBV20-1 to TRBJ2-7; D possibly corresponds to TRBD1 (7 bases). The CDR3 region is CSASPGGEQYF. DNA for the CDR3: TGCAGTGCTAGTCCAGGGGGGGAGCAGTACTTC.